This entry lists 25 T cell receptor beta chains sequenced from one sample in a study of T-cell reconstitution after alpha-beta-depleted transplantation in children. Researchers prepared the TCRbeta library using unique molecular identifiers, the study reports. From the PCR reads, TCRdb called clonotypes with MiXCR, one entry per CDR3 protein. The sample yields hundreds of thousands of distinct CDR3 sequences, around 16% seen once. The starting material was PBMCs, mostly from graft donor cells, obtained 360 days after TCRalphabeta/CD19-depleted stem cell transplant. These receptors all come from a boy in the first two years of life who had a stem cell transplant for Wiskott-Aldrich syndrome, so the T cells may come from the graft donor.

The CDR3 here is CASTVMDSTNEKLFF. The CDR3 DNA reads TGTGCCAGCACTGTGATGGATTCAACTAATGAAAAACTGTTTTTT. The genes are TRBV2 and TRBJ1-4, with D unresolved. Trimming shortened V by 7 bases and J by 0 bases, and 12 bases separated the two germline ends. This CDR3 is 15 amino acids long. Germline assignment: CDR1 SNHLY and CDR2 FYNNEI.

This clonotype has only a few counts. As DNA, the CDR3 is TGTGCCAGCAGCTTTCCTGGACAGAGGGCTGAAGCTTTCTTT. Its translation is CASSFPGQRAEAFF. The chain combines TRBV7-9 with TRBJ1-1, with D possibly TRBD1 on 6 matching bases. With 3 bases removed from V and 6 bases from J, the gap between germline ends came to 14 bases. CDR3 size: 14 residues. CDR1 SEHNR and CDR2 FQNEAQ come from the germline V gene (reference sequence). The full variable domain, in which reference TRBV7-9 and TRBJ1-1 provide the parts outside the CDR3, is DTGVSQNPRHKITKRGQNVTFRCDPISEHNRLYWYRQTLGQGPEFLTYFQNEAQLEKSRLLSDRFSAERPKGSFSTLEIQRTEQGDSAMYLCASSFPGQRAEAFFGQGTRLTVV.

The chain has TRBV18 and TRBJ2-7; D may be TRBD1 (6 bases). Per germline, CDR1 KGHSH and CDR2 LQKENI. The CDR3 is 14 amino acids. Trimming removed 3 bases from V and 3 bases from J, with 12 bases in between. The CDR3, as DNA: TGTGCCAGCTCACCTAAAACAGGGAGCTACGAGCAGTACTTC. Translating gives CASSPKTGSYEQYF.

V and J are TRBV19 and TRBJ2-7; TRBD1 matches at 7 bases. The trim removed 5 bases at V and 9 bases at J, leaving 13 bases unmatched. CDR1 is LNHDA, CDR2 SQIVND, per germline (reference sequence). The CDR3 is made up of 14 amino acids. The CDR3: CASSPGTAYYLQYF. CDR3 nucleotides: TGTGCCAGTAGTCCCGGGACAGCTTATTACCTGCAGTACTTC.

This clonotype turned up a few times. This CDR3 is CASSLTMGATIEQFF. DNA for the CDR3: TGTGCCAGCAGCTTGACCATGGGGGCTACAATCGAGCAGTTCTTC. The chain links TRBV7-9 to TRBJ2-1; possible D gene TRBD1, 6 bases. Germline loops: CDR1 SEHNR, CDR2 FQNEAQ (reference sequence). The CDR3 is made up of 15 amino acids. V was pared by 3 bases and J by 10 bases, with 19 bases between.

The chain recombines TRBV5-1 with TRBJ2-3, with 8 bases lining up with TRBD2. The germline CDR1 and CDR2 sequences are SGHRS and YFSETQ. J gave up 2 bases and V 1 base, and 9 bases lay outside the gene matches. The CDR3 contains 17 residues. CDR3 loop: CASSLSAGGRNTDTQYF. CDR3 sequence (DNA): TGCGCCAGCAGCTTGTCGGCGGGGGGCCGGAACACAGATACGCAGTATTTT.

This sequence joins TRBV20-1 and TRBJ2-3; D uncertain. Trimming removed 3 bases at V and 4 bases at J, with 8 bases between. This CDR3 contains 12 residues. Germline CDR1 is DFQATT and CDR2 is SNEGSKA (reference sequence). The CDR3 DNA is TGCAGTGCTAGGACTCATGCAGATACGCAGTATTTT. Translated, it gives CSARTHADTQYF.

This clonotype was counted between two and nine times. CDR3 DNA: TGTGCCAGCAGTTACTCGCGGACCCGTTGGCCCGAGCAGTACTTC. It codes for CASSYSRTRWPEQYF. The chain combines TRBV6-5 with TRBJ2-7; D remains unclear. This CDR3 is built from 15 residues. V lost 0 bases to trimming and J lost 6 bases, with 15 bases between them. CDR1 and CDR2 (germline): MNHEY, SVGAGI.

The chain is built from TRBV7-2 and TRBJ2-7, with TRBD2 identical over 8 bases. Germline loops: CDR1 SGHTA, CDR2 FQGNSA. Trimming took 8 bases from V and 3 from J; bases not matched to a gene: 15. This CDR3 has 16 amino acids. CDR3 residues: CASRQPYSGKNYEQYF. The DNA for the CDR3 is TGTGCCAGCCGACAACCCTATAGCGGGAAGAACTACGAGCAGTACTTC.

This clonotype turned up a few times. This chain uses TRBV29-1 with TRBJ2-7; 7 bases line up with TRBD1. This CDR3 is 17 amino acids long. V shed 4 bases, J shed 2 bases, and the junction held 17 bases outside the gene matches. Per the germline V gene, CDR1 is SQVTM and CDR2 is ANQGSEA. CDR3 residues: CSVALGPAQGYAYEQYF. CDR3 DNA sequence: TGCAGCGTTGCATTAGGGCCCGCACAGGGGTATGCCTACGAGCAGTACTTC.

There are a few counts of this clonotype. The rearrangement uses TRBV27 and TRBJ2-2; 9 positions match TRBD1. CDR1 MNHEY and CDR2 SMNVEV come from the germline V gene (reference sequence). CDR3 length equals 16 residues. J lost 6 bases, V lost 3 bases, and 8 bases had no gene match. The CDR3 region is CASSLFGTGWAGELFF. In nucleotides, the CDR3 is TGTGCCAGCAGTTTGTTTGGGACAGGGTGGGCCGGGGAGCTGTTTTTT.

The gene calls are TRBV12-5 and TRBJ2-5; 8 nucleotides line up with TRBD1. The junction had 14 bases not matched to a gene; V was cut back by 7 bases and J by 4 bases. Per the germline V gene, CDR1 is LGHNT and CDR2 is FRNRAP. This CDR3 is built from 16 residues. This CDR3 is CASAPPGGAPGETQYF. The CDR3 DNA reads as TGTGCTAGTGCTCCCCCAGGGGGCGCCCCGGGAGAGACCCAGTACTTC.

The chain joins TRBV27 to TRBJ2-1; the D gene is possibly TRBD1 (6 bases). The germline V gene encodes CDR1 MNHEY and CDR2 SMNVEV (reference sequence). V lost 5 bases, J lost 5 bases, and 22 bases lay in between. The CDR3 sequence is 17 residues long. The CDR3 DNA follows: TGTGCCAGCAGTCTAACCCCTAGCAGGGGAAAAGACAATGAGCAGTTCTTC. Translation gives CASSLTPSRGKDNEQFF.

This clonotype turned up a few times. J is TRBJ2-7 and V is TRBV5-1; 7 bases map to TRBD2. CDR1 is SGHRS, CDR2 YFSETQ, per germline. With V trimmed by 3 bases and J by 6 bases, 15 bases remained unmatched. This CDR3 is 16 amino acids long. The CDR3 spells CASSSLGGTANGEQYF. As DNA, the CDR3 is TGCGCCAGCAGCTCCTTGGGGGGGACTGCCAACGGCGAGCAGTACTTC.

This clonotype was detected many times. The V gene is TRBV27, the J gene TRBJ2-7; D is undetermined. Germline CDR1 MNHEY, CDR2 SMNVEV (reference sequence). V lost 6 bases, J lost 2 bases, and 14 bases lay in between. This CDR3 is built from 14 residues. CDR3 protein: CASRKDRYTYEQYF. As DNA, the CDR3 is TGTGCCAGCAGGAAGGACCGATATACCTACGAGCAGTACTTC.

This clonotype was observed at least ten times. This sequence joins TRBV5-4 and TRBJ2-1; possibly TRBD2 for D (6 bases). The length of the CDR3 is 15 residues. Trimming took off 5 bases at V and 0 bases at J, with 12 bases between the two ends. Per the germline V gene, CDR1 is SGHNT and CDR2 is YYREEE (reference sequence). The CDR3 loop is CASRVRGSSYNEQFF. CDR3 DNA sequence: TGTGCCAGCAGAGTCCGGGGGAGCTCCTACAATGAGCAGTTCTTC. The full variable domain, rest sourced from reference TRBV5-4 and TRBJ2-1, is ETGVTQSPTHLIKTRGQQVTLRCSSQSGHNTVSWYQQALGQGPQFIFQYYREEENGRGNFPPRFSGLQFPNYSSELNVNALELDDSALYLCASRVRGSSYNEQFFGPGTRLTVL.

This clonotype was counted only a few times. This chain connects TRBV5-1 to TRBJ2-5; 8 positions match TRBD1. Trimming cost V 3 bases and J 7 bases; bases outside gene matches: 20. CDR3 length: 18 residues. Germline CDR1 reads SGHRS; CDR2 reads YFSETQ. CDR3 sequence reads: CASSSGRRGQGMFGTQYF. The DNA of the CDR3 is TGCGCCAGCAGCTCGGGGCGCCGCGGACAGGGCATGTTCGGGACCCAGTACTTC.

This clonotype was seen many times. The rearrangement links TRBV6-5 to TRBJ1-6; tentatively, D is TRBD1 (5 bases). Germline CDR1 is MNHEY and CDR2 is SVGAGI. This CDR3 spans 14 amino acids. V shed 6 bases and J shed 10 bases, with 16 bases lying between them. CDR3 nucleotide sequence: TGTGCCAGCAGCGCTGCTTCAGGGTACTCACCCCTCCACTTT. Its protein is CASSAASGYSPLHF.

This clonotype occurred a few times. The rearrangement joins TRBV2 to TRBJ2-5; maybe TRBD2 (5 bases). Per the germline V gene, CDR1 is SNHLY and CDR2 is FYNNEI. The V end lost 1 base, the J end lost 4 bases, and 13 bases lay between the germline ends. This CDR3 is built from 15 residues. CDR3 loop: CASSEVAIAIETQYF. In DNA, the CDR3 is TGTGCCAGCAGTGAAGTAGCTATAGCGATAGAGACCCAGTACTTC.

In its sample, this clonotype was seen a few times. This chain connects TRBV20-1 to TRBJ2-7; weak D call: TRBD1 (6 bases). Between the trimmed V and J ends, which lost 1 base and 3 bases, there was a span of 13 bases. The CDR3 is 14 amino acids. Germline lookup yields CDR1 DFQATT and CDR2 SNEGSKA (reference sequence). CDR3 sequence: CSARGYRDNYEQYF. The CDR3 nucleotides read TGCAGTGCTAGAGGATACAGGGACAACTACGAGCAGTACTTC.

The V call is TRBV4-1, the J call TRBJ2-7; 12 bases match TRBD2. V gave up 1 base and J gave up 0 bases; unmatched junction bases: 1. This CDR3 is 16 amino acids long. In germline, CDR1 is MGHRA, CDR2 YSYEKL. CDR3 bases: TGCGCCAGCAGCCAAGGACTAGCGGGGGACTCCTACGAGCAGTACTTC. Protein: CASSQGLAGDSYEQYF.

The J gene is TRBJ2-1, the V gene TRBV4-1, with 8 bases matching TRBD2. Trimming at V came to 4 bases and at J to 7 bases, leaving 9 bases not matched to a gene. CDR1 and CDR2 (germline): MGHRA, YSYEKL. The CDR3 consists of 15 residues. The CDR3 nucleotides read TGCGCCAGCAGCCCCGGACTAGCCGGGACGAATGAGCAGTTCTTC. Residues: CASSPGLAGTNEQFF.

In this sample, this clonotype turned up a few times. The V and J genes are TRBV12-3 or TRBV12-4 and TRBJ1-2; a weak D match, TRBD1 (5 bases). The CDR3 loop spans 13 amino acids. Trimming removed 6 bases from V and 3 bases from J, with 11 bases in between. The chain's CDR3 is CASRDMAHYGYTF. CDR3 bases: TGTGCCAGCAGGGACATGGCTCACTATGGCTACACCTTC.

The chain recombines TRBV28 with TRBJ2-7; 11 bases line up with TRBD2. CDR1 is MDHEN, CDR2 SYDVKM, per germline. There are 19 residues in the CDR3. V trimming: 2 bases; J trimming: 4 bases; junction bases outside the gene matches: 16. The CDR3 DNA sequence: TGTGCCAGCAGTTTAACGTACCCTCTGGGACTAGCGGTAAAATACGAGCAGTACTTC. As protein: CASSLTYPLGLAVKYEQYF.

The chain joins TRBV24-1 to TRBJ2-7; TRBD1 matches 12 bases. Germline V gene sequence: CDR1 KGHDR, CDR2 SFDVKD. There are 14 residues in the CDR3. V lost 6 bases, J lost 6 bases, and 5 bases stayed unmatched. CDR3 sequence: CATSNPGQGAEQYF. DNA of the CDR3: TGTGCCACCAGTAATCCGGGACAGGGGGCCGAGCAGTACTTC.